Included here is one T cell receptor (beta chain) sequence, with context. These data come from a study of blood T cell repertoires in COVID-19. Study in general: The samples span acute and convalescent COVID-19 from the United States, Italy and Spain. The cDNA or gDNA used as material had been derived from T cells, B-cell-depleted T cells, or PBMCs.

This CDR3 contains 15 residues. The V gene's germline CDR1 is SQVTM and CDR2 ANQGSEA. The J segment lost 4 bases and the V segment lost 3 bases, leaving 8 bases of the junction unmatched. Original handling: Estimation of nucleated cell counts relied on the amplification of reference gene primers. Profiled with immunoSEQ multiplex PCR; TCRdb holds only in-frame clones, not every one. The V and J calls and the clone size are those of that table, but D and trimming were determined from the DNA. The sample has fewer than 250,000 clones; roughly nine tenths are singletons. The chain combines TRBV29-1 with TRBJ2-1, with 8 nucleotides matching TRBD1. The receptor was derived from a man younger than 45 with acute or convalescent COVID-19. What was sequenced was peripheral blood. The CDR3 spells CSVDRGQITYNEQFF. CDR3 in DNA: TGCAGCGTTGACAGGGGGCAAATCACGTACAATGAGCAGTTCTTC.